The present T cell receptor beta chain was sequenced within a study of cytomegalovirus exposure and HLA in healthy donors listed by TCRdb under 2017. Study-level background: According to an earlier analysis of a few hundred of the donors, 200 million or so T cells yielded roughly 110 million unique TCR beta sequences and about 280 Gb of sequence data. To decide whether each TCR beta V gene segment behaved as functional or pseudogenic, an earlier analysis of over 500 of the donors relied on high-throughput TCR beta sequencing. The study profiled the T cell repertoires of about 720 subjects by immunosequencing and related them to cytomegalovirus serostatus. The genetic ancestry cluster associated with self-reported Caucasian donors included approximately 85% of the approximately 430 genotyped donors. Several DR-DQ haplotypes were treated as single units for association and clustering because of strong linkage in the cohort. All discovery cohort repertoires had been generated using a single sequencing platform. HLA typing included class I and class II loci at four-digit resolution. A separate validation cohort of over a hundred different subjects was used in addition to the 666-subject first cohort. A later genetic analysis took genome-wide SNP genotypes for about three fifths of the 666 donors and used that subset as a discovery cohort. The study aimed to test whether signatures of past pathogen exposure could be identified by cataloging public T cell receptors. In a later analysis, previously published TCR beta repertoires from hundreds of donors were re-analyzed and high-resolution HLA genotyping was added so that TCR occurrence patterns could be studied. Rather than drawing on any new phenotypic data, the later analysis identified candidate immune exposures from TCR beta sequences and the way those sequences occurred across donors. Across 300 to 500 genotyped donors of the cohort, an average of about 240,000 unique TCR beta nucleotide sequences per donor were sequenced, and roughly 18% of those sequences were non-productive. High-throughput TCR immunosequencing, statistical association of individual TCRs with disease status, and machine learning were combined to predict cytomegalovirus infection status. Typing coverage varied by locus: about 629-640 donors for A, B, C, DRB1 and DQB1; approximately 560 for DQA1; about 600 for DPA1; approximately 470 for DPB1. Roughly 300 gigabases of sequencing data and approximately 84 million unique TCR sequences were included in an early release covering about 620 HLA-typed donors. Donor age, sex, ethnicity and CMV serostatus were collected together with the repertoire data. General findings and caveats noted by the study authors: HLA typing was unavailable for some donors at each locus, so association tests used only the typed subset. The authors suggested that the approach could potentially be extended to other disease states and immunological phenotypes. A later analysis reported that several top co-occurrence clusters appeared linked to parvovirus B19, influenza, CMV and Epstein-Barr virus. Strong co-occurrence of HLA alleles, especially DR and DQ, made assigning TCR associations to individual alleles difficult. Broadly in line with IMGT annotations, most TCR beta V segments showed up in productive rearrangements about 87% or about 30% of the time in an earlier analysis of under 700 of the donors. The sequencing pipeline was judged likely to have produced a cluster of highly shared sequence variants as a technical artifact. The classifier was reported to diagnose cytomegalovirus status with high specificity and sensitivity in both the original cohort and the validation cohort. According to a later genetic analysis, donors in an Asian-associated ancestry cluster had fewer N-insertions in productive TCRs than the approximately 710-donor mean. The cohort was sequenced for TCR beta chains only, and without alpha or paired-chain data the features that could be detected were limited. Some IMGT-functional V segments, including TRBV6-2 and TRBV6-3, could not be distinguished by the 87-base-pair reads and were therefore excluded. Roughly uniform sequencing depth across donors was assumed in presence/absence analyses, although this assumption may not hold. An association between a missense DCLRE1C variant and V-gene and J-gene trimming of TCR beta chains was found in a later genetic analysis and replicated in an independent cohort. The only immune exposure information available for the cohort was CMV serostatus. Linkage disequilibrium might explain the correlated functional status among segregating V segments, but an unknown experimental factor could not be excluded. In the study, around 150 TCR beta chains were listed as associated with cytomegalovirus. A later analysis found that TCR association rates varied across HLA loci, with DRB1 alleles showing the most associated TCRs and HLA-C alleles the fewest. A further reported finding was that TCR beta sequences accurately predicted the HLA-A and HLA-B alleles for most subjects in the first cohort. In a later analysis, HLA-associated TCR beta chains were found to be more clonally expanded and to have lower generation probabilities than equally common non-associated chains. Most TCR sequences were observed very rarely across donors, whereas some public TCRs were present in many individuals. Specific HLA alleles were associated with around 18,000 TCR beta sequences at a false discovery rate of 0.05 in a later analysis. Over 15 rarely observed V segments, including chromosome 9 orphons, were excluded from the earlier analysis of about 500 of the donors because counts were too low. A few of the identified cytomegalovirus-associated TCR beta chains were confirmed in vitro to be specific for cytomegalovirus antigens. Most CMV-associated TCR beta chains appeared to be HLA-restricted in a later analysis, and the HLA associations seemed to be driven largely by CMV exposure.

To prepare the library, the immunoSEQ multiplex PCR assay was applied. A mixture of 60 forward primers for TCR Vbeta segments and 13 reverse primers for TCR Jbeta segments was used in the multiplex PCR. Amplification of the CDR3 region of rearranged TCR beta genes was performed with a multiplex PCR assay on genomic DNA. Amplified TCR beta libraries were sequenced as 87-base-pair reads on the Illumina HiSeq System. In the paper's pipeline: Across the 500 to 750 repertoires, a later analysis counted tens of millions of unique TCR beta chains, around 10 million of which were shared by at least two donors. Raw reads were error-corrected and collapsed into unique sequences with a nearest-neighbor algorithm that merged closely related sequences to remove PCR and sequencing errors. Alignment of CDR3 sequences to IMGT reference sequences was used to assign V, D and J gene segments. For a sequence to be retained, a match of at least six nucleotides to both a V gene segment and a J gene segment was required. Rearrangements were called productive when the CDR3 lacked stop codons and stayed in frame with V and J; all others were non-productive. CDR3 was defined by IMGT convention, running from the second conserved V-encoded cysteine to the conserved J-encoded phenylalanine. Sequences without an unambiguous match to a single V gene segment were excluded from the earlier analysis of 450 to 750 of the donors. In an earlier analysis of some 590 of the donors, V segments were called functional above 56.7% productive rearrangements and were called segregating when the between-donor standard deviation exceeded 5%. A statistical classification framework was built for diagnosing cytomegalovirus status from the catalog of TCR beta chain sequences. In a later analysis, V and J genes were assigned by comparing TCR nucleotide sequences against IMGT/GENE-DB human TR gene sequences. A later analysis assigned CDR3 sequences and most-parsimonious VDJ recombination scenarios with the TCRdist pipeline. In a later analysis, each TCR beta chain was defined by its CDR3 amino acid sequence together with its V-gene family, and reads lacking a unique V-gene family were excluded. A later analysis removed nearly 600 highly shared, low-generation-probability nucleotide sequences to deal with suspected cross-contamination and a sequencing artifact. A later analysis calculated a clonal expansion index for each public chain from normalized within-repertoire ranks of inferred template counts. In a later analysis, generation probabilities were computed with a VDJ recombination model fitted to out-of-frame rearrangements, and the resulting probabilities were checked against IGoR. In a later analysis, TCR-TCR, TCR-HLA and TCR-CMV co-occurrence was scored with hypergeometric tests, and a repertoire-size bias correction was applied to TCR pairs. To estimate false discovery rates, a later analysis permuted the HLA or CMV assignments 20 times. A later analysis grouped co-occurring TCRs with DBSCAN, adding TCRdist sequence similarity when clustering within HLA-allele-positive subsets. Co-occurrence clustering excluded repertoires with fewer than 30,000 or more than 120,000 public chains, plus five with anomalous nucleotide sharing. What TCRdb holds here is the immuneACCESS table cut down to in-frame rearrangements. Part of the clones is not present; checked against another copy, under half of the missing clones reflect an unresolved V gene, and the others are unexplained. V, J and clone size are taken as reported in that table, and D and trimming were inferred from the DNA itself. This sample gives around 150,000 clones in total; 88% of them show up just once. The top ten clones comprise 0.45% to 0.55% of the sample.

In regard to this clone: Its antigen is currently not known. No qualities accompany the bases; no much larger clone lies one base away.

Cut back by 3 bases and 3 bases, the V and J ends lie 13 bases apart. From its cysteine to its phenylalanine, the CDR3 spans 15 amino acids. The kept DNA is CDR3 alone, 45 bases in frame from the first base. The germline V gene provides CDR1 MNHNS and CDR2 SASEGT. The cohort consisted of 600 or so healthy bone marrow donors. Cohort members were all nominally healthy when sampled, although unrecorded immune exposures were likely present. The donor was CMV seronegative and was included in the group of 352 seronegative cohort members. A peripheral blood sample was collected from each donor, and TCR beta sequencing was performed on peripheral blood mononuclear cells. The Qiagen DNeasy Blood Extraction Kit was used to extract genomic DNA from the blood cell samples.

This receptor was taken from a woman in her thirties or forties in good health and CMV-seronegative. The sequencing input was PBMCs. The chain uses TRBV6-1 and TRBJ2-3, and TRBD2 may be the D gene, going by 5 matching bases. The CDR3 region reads CASSEFILETDTQYF. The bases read TGTGCCAGCAGTGAGTTTATACTAGAGACAGATACGCAGTATTTT.